The rows below give T cell receptor beta chains drawn from one sample of a study of memory CD4+ T cells and cytomegalovirus serostatus. Measured with immunoSEQ multiplex PCR; TCRdb has only the in-frame clones, and not every one. Of some 44,000 clones listed, around 78% are singletons. The sequencing input was memory CD4+ T cells from blood. All receptors derive from an adult in good health and CMV-seronegative. CDR3s include the opening cysteine and the closing phenylalanine or tryptophan. The D gene is left open where the match is weak. Rows may omit the clone size; those that give it use once, few, many or a size class.

j_gene: TRBJ2-5
d_gene: TRBD1
abundance: .
v_gene: TRBV5-1
len: 14
CDR3aa: CASNRGQGAETQYF
CDR3nt: TGCGCCAGCAACAGGGGACAGGGGGCTGAGACCCAGTACTTC

j_gene: TRBJ2-7
d_gene: TRBD1
abundance: .
v_gene: TRBV2
len: 14
CDR3aa: CASRGDRKTYEQYF
CDR3nt: TGTGCCAGCAGGGGGGACAGGAAAACCTACGAGCAGTACTTC

j_gene: TRBJ1-5
d_gene: .
abundance: .
v_gene: TRBV7-9
len: 15
CDR3aa: CASSLGGGNNQPQHF
CDR3nt: TGTGCCAGCAGTCTAGGGGGTGGCAATAATCAGCCCCAGCATTTT

j_gene: TRBJ2-2
d_gene: .
abundance: .
v_gene: TRBV27
len: 17
CDR3aa: CASSLSFTRWGTGELFF
CDR3nt: TGTGCCAGCAGTTTATCTTTCACCCGTTGGGGAACCGGGGAGCTGTTTTTT

j_gene: TRBJ1-3
d_gene: .
abundance: .
v_gene: TRBV10-3
len: 14
CDR3aa: CAISESGPGNTIYF
CDR3nt: TGTGCCATCAGTGAATCAGGGCCTGGAAACACCATATATTTT

j_gene: TRBJ1-5
d_gene: .
abundance: .
v_gene: TRBV6-5
len: 12
CDR3aa: CASRAGNQPQHF
CDR3nt: TGTGCCAGCAGAGCAGGAAATCAGCCCCAGCATTTT

j_gene: TRBJ1-1
d_gene: .
abundance: few
v_gene: TRBV5-1
len: 13
CDR3aa: CASSFEGVTEAFF
CDR3nt: TGCGCCAGCAGCTTCGAGGGGGTCACTGAAGCTTTCTTT

j_gene: TRBJ1-5
d_gene: .
abundance: .
v_gene: TRBV7-9
len: 16
CDR3aa: CANSRRQQHSNQPQHF
CDR3nt: TGTGCCAACTCAAGGAGACAGCAACATAGCAATCAGCCCCAGCATTTT

j_gene: TRBJ1-1
d_gene: .
abundance: .
v_gene: TRBV5-4
len: 18
CDR3aa: CASSLWGGGGSVNTEAFF
CDR3nt: TGTGCCAGCAGCCTCTGGGGGGGTGGGGGTTCGGTGAACACTGAAGCTTTCTTT

j_gene: TRBJ2-5
d_gene: .
abundance: .
v_gene: TRBV6-1
len: 11
CDR3aa: CASSVYETQYF
CDR3nt: TGTGCCAGCAGTGTATACGAGACCCAGTACTTC

j_gene: TRBJ2-1
d_gene: TRBD1
abundance: .
v_gene: TRBV5-1
len: 15
CDR3aa: CASSLNDRGYNEQFF
CDR3nt: TGCGCCAGCAGCTTGAACGACAGGGGGTACAATGAGCAGTTCTTC

j_gene: TRBJ2-3
d_gene: .
abundance: .
v_gene: TRBV30
len: 13
CDR3aa: CAWAGRNTDTQYF
CDR3nt: TGTGCCTGGGCTGGACGGAACACAGATACGCAGTATTTT

j_gene: TRBJ1-2
d_gene: .
abundance: .
v_gene: TRBV27
len: 16
CDR3aa: CAARPGRSWEHYGYTF
CDR3nt: TGTGCCGCGCGCCCGGGTCGATCATGGGAGCACTATGGCTACACCTTC

j_gene: TRBJ1-2
d_gene: .
abundance: .
v_gene: TRBV7-9
len: 17
CDR3aa: CASSPFGDRTERYGYTF
CDR3nt: TGTGCCAGCAGCCCTTTCGGAGACAGGACAGAACGATATGGCTACACCTTC

j_gene: TRBJ1-5
d_gene: TRBD1
abundance: .
v_gene: TRBV10-2
len: 16
CDR3aa: CASSHFGTGGFQPQHF
CDR3nt: TGCGCCAGCAGCCACTTCGGGACAGGGGGCTTTCAGCCCCAGCATTTT

j_gene: TRBJ2-2
d_gene: TRBD2
abundance: few
v_gene: TRBV4-1
len: 16
CDR3aa: CASSQVDGRSTGELFF
CDR3nt: TGCGCCAGCAGCCAAGTCGACGGGAGGAGCACCGGGGAGCTGTTTTTT

j_gene: TRBJ1-2
d_gene: .
abundance: .
v_gene: TRBV9
len: 12
CDR3aa: CASSGGSYGYTF
CDR3nt: TGTGCCAGCAGCGGGGGCAGCTATGGCTACACCTTC

j_gene: TRBJ1-2
d_gene: TRBD1
abundance: .
v_gene: TRBV14
len: 14
CDR3aa: CASSLLGQGDGYTF
CDR3nt: TGTGCCAGCAGCCTTCTGGGACAGGGGGACGGCTACACCTTC

j_gene: TRBJ2-7
d_gene: .
abundance: .
v_gene: TRBV19
len: 14
CDR3aa: CASSYIDRANEQYF
CDR3nt: TGTGCCAGTAGTTACATCGACAGAGCCAACGAGCAGTACTTC

j_gene: TRBJ1-3
d_gene: .
abundance: .
v_gene: TRBV6-1
len: 16
CDR3aa: CASSALTGNSGNTIYF
CDR3nt: TGTGCCAGCAGTGCGTTGACGGGGAACTCTGGAAACACCATATATTTT

j_gene: TRBJ2-5
d_gene: .
abundance: .
v_gene: TRBV4-1
len: 13
CDR3aa: CASSQGHRETQYF
CDR3nt: TGCGCCAGCAGCCAAGGACACCGGGAGACCCAGTACTTC

j_gene: TRBJ1-2
d_gene: .
abundance: few
v_gene: TRBV19
len: 14
CDR3aa: CASSTRTGFIGYTF
CDR3nt: TGTGCCAGTAGTACCCGAACAGGGTTTATTGGCTACACCTTC

j_gene: TRBJ1-2
d_gene: .
abundance: .
v_gene: TRBV6-5
len: 13
CDR3aa: CASTGRYTMGYTF
CDR3nt: TGTGCCAGCACCGGCAGATACACTATGGGCTACACCTTC

j_gene: TRBJ2-4
d_gene: TRBD2
abundance: .
v_gene: TRBV2
len: 20
CDR3aa: CASSEALGRGGATAKNIQYF
CDR3nt: TGTGCCAGCAGTGAAGCGCTGGGGCGGGGGGGTGCTACAGCCAAAAACATTCAGTACTTC

j_gene: TRBJ1-6
d_gene: TRBD1
abundance: .
v_gene: TRBV28
len: 16
CDR3aa: CASRGTGGSYNSPLHF
CDR3nt: TGTGCCAGCAGGGGGACAGGGGGCTCCTATAATTCACCCCTCCACTTT

j_gene: TRBJ2-1
d_gene: .
abundance: .
v_gene: TRBV15
len: 16
CDR3aa: CATSIKKPDRWDEQFF
CDR3nt: TGTGCCACCAGCATCAAAAAACCCGACAGGTGGGATGAGCAGTTCTTC

j_gene: TRBJ1-1
d_gene: .
abundance: .
v_gene: TRBV5-1
len: 14
CDR3aa: CASSSDRVPPEAFF
CDR3nt: TGCGCCAGCAGCTCCGACCGGGTCCCCCCTGAAGCTTTCTTT

j_gene: TRBJ2-2
d_gene: TRBD1
abundance: .
v_gene: TRBV5-1
len: 16
CDR3aa: CASSLGSSGGTGELFF
CDR3nt: TGCGCCAGCAGCTTGGGGTCCTCAGGGGGAACCGGGGAGCTGTTTTTT

j_gene: TRBJ1-6
d_gene: .
abundance: few
v_gene: TRBV6-1
len: 14
CDR3aa: CASSAGPYNSPLHF
CDR3nt: TGTGCCAGCAGTGCTGGACCCTATAATTCACCCCTCCACTTT

j_gene: TRBJ1-5
d_gene: .
abundance: few
v_gene: TRBV28
len: 15
CDR3aa: CASSLSGVGNQPQHF
CDR3nt: TGTGCCAGCAGTTTATCAGGGGTTGGGAATCAGCCCCAGCATTTT

j_gene: TRBJ2-7
d_gene: .
abundance: few
v_gene: TRBV5-1
len: 14
CDR3aa: CASSPLRQAHEQYF
CDR3nt: TGCGCCAGCAGCCCCCTTAGACAGGCCCACGAGCAGTACTTC

j_gene: TRBJ1-2
d_gene: TRBD1
abundance: .
v_gene: TRBV5-6
len: 16
CDR3aa: CASSFGTGSGLPGYTF
CDR3nt: TGTGCCAGCAGCTTCGGGACAGGGAGCGGGCTTCCTGGCTACACCTTC

j_gene: TRBJ1-4
d_gene: TRBD1
abundance: .
v_gene: TRBV4-1
len: 16
CDR3aa: CASSQGQGIANEKLFF
CDR3nt: TGCGCCAGCAGCCAGGGACAGGGGATCGCTAATGAAAAACTGTTTTTT

j_gene: TRBJ2-1
d_gene: TRBD1
abundance: .
v_gene: TRBV4-2
len: 17
CDR3aa: CASSRRWGQTGDNEQFF
CDR3nt: TGTGCCAGCAGCCGGCGCTGGGGCCAGACAGGGGACAATGAGCAGTTCTTC

j_gene: TRBJ2-3
d_gene: .
abundance: .
v_gene: TRBV6-4
len: 15
CDR3aa: CASSDSGAGEDTQYF
CDR3nt: TGTGCCAGCAGTGACTCTGGGGCAGGGGAAGATACGCAGTATTTT

j_gene: TRBJ1-2
d_gene: .
abundance: .
v_gene: TRBV7-9
len: 14
CDR3aa: CASSSPRANYGYTF
CDR3nt: TGTGCCAGCAGCTCCCCTCGTGCTAACTATGGCTACACCTTC

j_gene: TRBJ2-1
d_gene: TRBD2
abundance: .
v_gene: TRBV11-3
len: 15
CDR3aa: CASSLSGGNYNEQFF
CDR3nt: TGTGCCAGCAGCCTTAGCGGGGGAAATTACAATGAGCAGTTCTTC

j_gene: TRBJ2-7
d_gene: .
abundance: .
v_gene: TRBV6-1
len: 15
CDR3aa: CASRLARDTAYEQYF
CDR3nt: TGTGCCAGCAGACTAGCCCGGGACACCGCCTACGAGCAGTACTTC

j_gene: TRBJ2-1
d_gene: .
abundance: .
v_gene: TRBV6-6
len: 13
CDR3aa: CASSYGTEVEQFF
CDR3nt: TGTGCCAGCAGTTACGGTACAGAGGTTGAGCAGTTCTTC

j_gene: TRBJ2-2
d_gene: .
abundance: .
v_gene: TRBV2
len: 13
CDR3aa: CASSPTPTGELFF
CDR3nt: TGTGCCAGCAGCCCTACCCCCACCGGGGAGCTGTTTTTT

j_gene: TRBJ2-2
d_gene: .
abundance: .
v_gene: TRBV7-3
len: 16
CDR3aa: CASSPRGRAGAGELFF
CDR3nt: TGTGCCAGCAGCCCCAGGGGTCGTGCAGGGGCCGGGGAGCTGTTTTTT

j_gene: TRBJ2-2
d_gene: TRBD1
abundance: .
v_gene: TRBV6-1
len: 14
CDR3aa: CASSDRGLPGELFF
CDR3nt: TGTGCCAGCAGTGACAGGGGGCTCCCCGGGGAGCTGTTTTTT

j_gene: TRBJ1-5
d_gene: .
abundance: .
v_gene: TRBV6-5
len: 13
CDR3aa: CASSTQTGWAQHF
CDR3nt: TGTGCCAGCAGTACTCAAACAGGGTGGGCCCAGCATTTT

j_gene: TRBJ1-2
d_gene: .
abundance: .
v_gene: TRBV6-1
len: 16
CDR3aa: CASSEAQASQGYGYTF
CDR3nt: TGTGCCAGCAGTGAAGCGCAGGCTAGCCAGGGGTATGGCTACACCTTC

j_gene: TRBJ2-4
d_gene: .
abundance: .
v_gene: TRBV6-1
len: 15
CDR3aa: CASSERNLAKNIQYF
CDR3nt: TGTGCCAGCAGTGAAAGAAACCTAGCCAAAAACATTCAGTACTTC

j_gene: TRBJ1-1
d_gene: .
abundance: once
v_gene: TRBV7-9
len: 14
CDR3aa: CASSRPGLNTEAFF
CDR3nt: TGTGCCAGCAGCCGCCCAGGATTGAACACTGAAGCTTTCTTT

j_gene: TRBJ2-7
d_gene: TRBD1
abundance: .
v_gene: TRBV28
len: 13
CDR3aa: CASRTGGAYEQYF
CDR3nt: TGTGCCAGCAGGACAGGGGGGGCCTACGAGCAGTACTTC

j_gene: TRBJ1-6
d_gene: .
abundance: .
v_gene: TRBV6-1
len: 15
CDR3aa: CASSAADTYNSPLHF
CDR3nt: TGTGCCAGCAGTGCTGCCGATACCTATAATTCACCCCTCCACTTT

j_gene: TRBJ1-3
d_gene: TRBD1
abundance: .
v_gene: TRBV5-1
len: 16
CDR3aa: CASSPQGLQSGNTIYF
CDR3nt: TGCGCCAGCAGCCCACAGGGGCTACAATCTGGAAACACCATATATTTT